This T cell receptor beta chain derives from a study of blood T cells in healthy people across ages. Combining a sample-barcoded 5' primer with a J-beta primer mix, a second PCR ran for roughly 6 to 12 cycles. TCRdb reprocessed the 5' RACE reads with MiXCR, giving one entry per CDR3 protein. The sample includes approximately 900,000 distinct CDR3 sequences, roughly 28% seen only once; the top ten take roughly 10%. Each donor's blood draw was 8.5 to 10 milliliters of peripheral blood. The CDR3 is 13 residues long. Looked up from germline, CDR1 is GTSNPN and CDR2 is SVGIG (reference sequence). Trimming stripped 4 bases from V and 0 bases from J, with 9 bases between. This same sample was also taken into another study, of T cells of mothers and their children. From that report: Similar thymic selection effects on TCR recombination output appear in pairs, both related and unrelated. Normalized overlap was always slightly, never significantly, higher in related than unrelated mother-child pairs.

The rearrangement uses TRBV30 and TRBJ1-1; no clear D gene. This TCR derives from a woman aged 35 to 49 in good health. Source material: blood. CDR3: CAWTAGLNTEAFF. CDR3 DNA sequence: TGTGCCTGGACAGCTGGGCTGAACACTGAAGCTTTCTTT.